Below are 20 T cell receptor beta chains sequenced from a single sample in a study of blood T cell repertoires in COVID-19. Measured with immunoSEQ multiplex PCR; TCRdb has only the in-frame clones, and not every one. The table lists around 150,000 clones, 70% to 90% of them singletons. The source material was PBMCs or T cells enriched from blood (not recorded which). The receptor source for this set is a woman between 35 and 50 years old who had recovered from COVID-19.

The gene calls are TRBV5-1 and TRBJ2-2; 10 nucleotides agree with TRBD2. The CDR3 runs to 15 residues. V was pared by 5 bases and J by 1 base, with 2 bases of the junction left unmatched. Germline V CDR1 and CDR2: SGHRS, YFSETQ. The CDR3 bases are TGCGCCAGCAGAGCGGGAGGGGAGAACACCGGGGAGCTGTTTTTT. This translates into CASRAGGENTGELFF.

The chain uses TRBV7-9 and TRBJ2-3; 10 bases align to TRBD2. V was pared by 3 bases and J by 0 bases, with 12 bases of the junction left unmatched. Germline CDR1 reads SEHNR; CDR2 reads FQNEAQ (reference sequence). This CDR3 is built from 19 residues. This CDR3 reads CASSLRPRGLADSTDTQYF. The CDR3 DNA is TGTGCCAGCAGCTTGCGCCCCCGAGGACTAGCGGATAGCACAGATACGCAGTATTTT.

The V gene is TRBV30, the J gene TRBJ2-7, with D possibly being TRBD2 (6 bases). CDR1 is GTSNPN, CDR2 SVGIG, per germline (reference sequence). V was clipped by 4 bases and J by 7 bases, with 17 bases between them. CDR3 size: 13 residues. The CDR3 loop is CAWTLSQGLEQYF. CDR3 sequence (DNA): TGTGCCTGGACTCTTTCTCAGGGACTTGAGCAGTACTTC. Full variable domain (rest looked up from reference TRBV30 and TRBJ2-7): SQTIHQWPATLVQPVGSPLSLECTVEGTSNPNLYWYRQAAGRGLQLLFYSVGIGQISSEVPQNLSASRPQDRQFILSSKKLLLSDSGFYLCAWTLSQGLEQYFGPGTRLTVT.

The chain combines TRBV2 with TRBJ1-1, with D hard to call. This CDR3 has 12 residues. Between the trimmed V and J ends, which lost 8 bases and 4 bases, there was a span of 11 bases. Per germline, CDR1 SNHLY and CDR2 FYNNEI. In DNA form, the CDR3 reads TGTGCCAGCTACACTGAGGGCACTGAAGCTTTCTTT. It yields the protein CASYTEGTEAFF. The full variable domain, its missing parts supplied by reference TRBV2 and TRBJ1-1, is EPEVTQTPSHQVTQMGQEVILRCVPISNHLYFYWYRQILGQKVEFLVSFYNNEISEKSEIFDDQFSVERPDGSNFTLKIRSTKLEDSAMYFCASYTEGTEAFFGQGTRLTVV.

V is TRBV29-1 and J is TRBJ2-5, with D maybe TRBD1 (6 bases). This CDR3 has 12 residues. V was pared by 7 bases and J by 5 bases, with 14 bases between. Germline lookup yields CDR1 SQVTM and CDR2 ANQGSEA. The CDR3 region is CSAPTGGETQYF. The CDR3 DNA follows: TGCAGCGCTCCGACAGGCGGGGAGACCCAGTACTTC.

V is TRBV29-1 and J is TRBJ2-5, with TRBD1 matching 8 bases. The J segment lost 1 base and the V segment lost 7 bases, leaving 11 bases of the junction unmatched. Germline V lookup: CDR1 SQVTM, CDR2 ANQGSEA. There are 15 residues in the CDR3. CDR3 residues: CSAITSGGFQETQYF. The CDR3 nucleotides are TGCAGCGCAATAACGTCAGGGGGCTTCCAAGAGACCCAGTACTTC.

The gene calls are TRBV27 and TRBJ1-5; 7 positions agree with TRBD1. V gave up 5 bases and J gave up 0 bases; unmatched junction bases: 7. The CDR3 runs to 16 residues. The germline V gene encodes CDR1 MNHEY and CDR2 SMNVEV (reference sequence). The CDR3 sequence: CASSPGTVYSNQPQHF. CDR3 nucleotide sequence: TGTGCCAGCAGTCCAGGGACAGTATATAGCAATCAGCCCCAGCATTTT.

V gene TRBV30 combines with J gene TRBJ2-7; 12 nucleotides line up with TRBD2. This CDR3 is built from 15 residues. Germline assignment: CDR1 GTSNPN and CDR2 SVGIG (reference sequence). The V segment lost 1 base and the J segment 5 bases; nucleotides outside the gene matches: 6. In DNA form, the CDR3 reads TGTGCCTGGAGTGCCCGACTAGCGGGAGCGAACGAGCAGTACTTC. Protein sequence: CAWSARLAGANEQYF.

The V gene is TRBV2, the J gene TRBJ1-1, with a weak D call TRBD1 (5 bases). Germline values: CDR1 SNHLY, CDR2 FYNNEI. Trimming removed 7 bases from V and 3 bases from J, with 9 bases in between. This CDR3 is built from 12 residues. The CDR3 protein is CASNRRDTEAFF. CDR3 nucleotides: TGTGCCAGCAATCGCAGGGACACTGAAGCTTTCTTT.

The chain carries TRBV5-8 and TRBJ2-7; weak D call: TRBD2 (6 bases). V gave up 1 base and J gave up 2 bases, with 7 bases separating them. CDR3 length: 13 residues. From germline, CDR1 is SGHTS and CDR2 YDEGEE. The chain's CDR3 is CASSLRETYEQYF. The DNA of the CDR3 is TGTGCCAGCAGCTTGCGGGAGACCTACGAGCAGTACTTC.

This chain links TRBV2 with TRBJ1-2; D is undetermined. CDR1 is SNHLY, CDR2 FYNNEI, per germline. Trimming shortened V by 10 bases and J by 3 bases, and 30 bases separated the two germline ends. This CDR3 contains 18 residues. The DNA of the CDR3 is TGTGCCACCATACTACGAGACTGGGAGTCGGCCCGCGACTATGGCTACACCTTC. Translation gives CATILRDWESARDYGYTF.

The chain links TRBV30 to TRBJ1-4; possible D gene TRBD1, 5 bases. Germline CDR1 is GTSNPN and CDR2 is SVGIG (reference sequence). This CDR3 region has 15 residues. The V gene lost 4 bases and the J gene lost 4 bases, with 16 bases spanning the gap. The CDR3 nucleotides are TGTGCCTGGACCAGAAGTGGGGCCATTAATGAAAAACTGTTTTTT. Translating gives CAWTRSGAINEKLFF.

The genes are TRBV27 and TRBJ2-7; TRBD2 aligns across 7 bases. Germline lookup yields CDR1 MNHEY and CDR2 SMNVEV (reference sequence). V shed 0 bases and J 1 base; nucleotides not matched to a gene: 15. The CDR3 covers 19 residues. Here the CDR3 reads CASSLSGIHSGGRSYEQYF. DNA of the CDR3: TGTGCCAGCAGTTTATCGGGAATCCATTCGGGAGGCCGTTCCTACGAGCAGTACTTC.

The chain links TRBV7-9 to TRBJ1-4, with D perhaps TRBD1 (6 bases). Germline loops: CDR1 SEHNR, CDR2 FQNEAQ (reference sequence). V lost 5 bases and J lost 6, with 13 bases in between. There are 14 residues in the CDR3. DNA for the CDR3: TGTGCCAGCAGCCTGACGACAGGAGATGAAAAACTGTTTTTT. Its protein product is CASSLTTGDEKLFF.

The V gene is TRBV7-3, the J gene TRBJ2-5; TRBD2 matches at 7 bases. Per germline, CDR1 SGHTA and CDR2 FQGTGA. The J segment lost 5 bases and the V segment lost 1 base, leaving 10 bases of the junction unmatched. CDR3 length: 16 amino acids. CDR3 nucleotides: TGTGCCAGCAGCTTAAAATCAGCGGGACCGGCGGAGACCCAGTACTTC. Encoded protein: CASSLKSAGPAETQYF.

The gene calls are TRBV3-1 (or the pseudogene TRBV3-2) and TRBJ1-2; TRBD1 aligns across 7 bases. The CDR3 extends over 18 amino acids. Germline CDR1 reads LGHDT; CDR2 reads YNNKEL (reference sequence). V was pared by 3 bases and J by 0 bases, with 13 bases of the junction left unmatched. The CDR3 loop is CASSQGTVLRPSNYGYTF. CDR3 DNA sequence: TGTGCCAGCAGCCAGGGGACAGTCTTGAGGCCTTCTAACTATGGCTACACCTTC.

The chain combines TRBV5-1 with TRBJ1-3; D ambiguous. CDR3 size: 18 residues. The germline CDR1 and CDR2 sequences are SGHRS and YFSETQ. Deletions cut 0 bases from V and 0 bases from J, with 16 bases between. Here the CDR3 DNA reads TGCGCCAGCAGCTTGGATGGCCCGGAGAGGAGCTCTGGAAACACCATATATTTT. As protein: CASSLDGPERSSGNTIYF.

The chain links TRBV5-1 to TRBJ2-7, with 8 bases identical to TRBD1. This CDR3 has 15 residues. V trimming: 6 bases; J trimming: 6 bases; junction bases outside the gene matches: 14. Per the germline V gene, CDR1 is SGHRS and CDR2 is YFSETQ. The CDR3 region is CASNMGQGALFEQYF. DNA for the CDR3: TGCGCCAGCAATATGGGCCAGGGGGCGCTCTTCGAGCAGTACTTC. Complete variable domain (other parts from reference TRBV5-1 and TRBJ2-7): KAGVTQTPRYLIKTRGQQVTLSCSPISGHRSVSWYQQTPGQGLQFLFEYFSETQRNKGNFPGRFSGRQFSNSRSEMNVSTLELGDSALYLCASNMGQGALFEQYFGPGTRLTVT.

There are a few counts of this clone. The J gene is TRBJ1-1, the V gene TRBV9; 7 bases align to TRBD1. The CDR3 has 14 amino acids. Germline V CDR1 and CDR2: SGDLS, YYNGEE. After removal of 4 bases from V and 2 bases from J, the junction contained 5 bases not matched to a gene. The CDR3 nucleotides read TGTGCCAGCAGCTCCCGGGACAGCAACACTGAAGCTTTCTTT. Translated, it gives CASSSRDSNTEAFF.

This chain uses TRBV19 with TRBJ1-2, with 7 bases that match TRBD1. Germline V gene lookup returns CDR1 LNHDA and CDR2 SQIVND (reference sequence). This CDR3 has 11 amino acids. The J segment lost 8 bases and the V segment lost 11 bases, leaving 8 bases of the junction unmatched. This CDR3 reads CAGYYRGGYTF. The CDR3 DNA reads as TGTGCCGGCTATTACAGGGGAGGCTACACCTTC.